A selection of T cell receptor beta chains follows, all from one sample in a study of CD8+CD57+ T cells in acquired aplastic anemia. TCRdb reprocessed the reads via MiXCR and lists one record per CDR3 protein. Of some 160,000 distinct CDR3 sequences in the sample, 45% to 55% were seen once. Sequenced sample: sorted CD4+, CD8+, or CD8+CD57+ T cells (not recorded which) from PBMCs. The receptors derive from a human donor with aplastic anemia. Each CDR3 is given with its conserved first and last residue. Each record gives: J gene, V gene, clone size, D gene, CDR3 DNA, CDR3 protein. D genes are given only for firm matches. Clone size is not always given. Where it is, it says once, few, many or a class for expanded clones.

J gene: TRBJ1-1
V gene: TRBV7-9
clone size: many
D gene: .
CDR3 DNA: TGTGCCAGCAGCCCCCGTTGGCAGACTGAAGCTTTCTTT
CDR3 protein: CASSPRWQTEAFF

J gene: TRBJ2-7
V gene: TRBV7-2
clone size: many
D gene: .
CDR3 DNA: TGTGCCAGCAGCTTAGGGGGATTACTCTACGAGCAGTACTTC
CDR3 protein: CASSLGGLLYEQYF

J gene: TRBJ2-7
V gene: TRBV27
clone size: many
D gene: TRBD1
CDR3 DNA: TGTGCCAGCAGGACCGGGACAGGGGAATACGAGCAGTACTTC
CDR3 protein: CASRTGTGEYEQYF

J gene: TRBJ1-1
V gene: TRBV9
clone size: many
D gene: .
CDR3 DNA: TGTGCCAGCAGCGTAGAGGAGGGGGAGGCTTTCTTT
CDR3 protein: CASSVEEGEAFF

J gene: TRBJ1-5
V gene: TRBV4-2
clone size: many
D gene: .
CDR3 DNA: TGTGCCAGCAGCCAAGACAGGGTGAGCAATCAGCCCCAGCATTTT
CDR3 protein: CASSQDRVSNQPQHF

J gene: TRBJ1-5
V gene: TRBV19
clone size: once
D gene: .
CDR3 DNA: TGTGCCAGCAGTAGGACAGTTCGCAATCAGCCCCAGCATTTT
CDR3 protein: CASSRTVRNQPQHF

J gene: TRBJ2-1
V gene: TRBV19
clone size: many
D gene: .
CDR3 DNA: TGTGCCAGTAGTATAGCAGCTGGGTACTACAATGAGCAGTTCTTC
CDR3 protein: CASSIAAGYYNEQFF

J gene: TRBJ2-7
V gene: TRBV3-1
clone size: .
D gene: .
CDR3 DNA: TGTGCCAGCAGCCAGGAGGGAGGACAGGCGACCCTCTACGAGCAGTACTTC
CDR3 protein: CASSQEGGQATLYEQYF

J gene: TRBJ1-3
V gene: TRBV20-1
clone size: .
D gene: TRBD1
CDR3 DNA: TGCAGTGCTAGGGCAGCGAGGGGGCTTGGAAACACCATATATTTT
CDR3 protein: CSARAARGLGNTIYF

J gene: TRBJ2-5
V gene: TRBV7-6
clone size: .
D gene: TRBD1
CDR3 DNA: TGTGCCAGCAGTTCCGGGACAGGATCGATGGAGACCCAGTACTTC
CDR3 protein: CASSSGTGSMETQYF

J gene: TRBJ2-1
V gene: TRBV2
clone size: .
D gene: TRBD2
CDR3 DNA: TGTGCCAGCAAGCGGACTAGCGGGACCCATGAGCAGTTCTTC
CDR3 protein: CASKRTSGTHEQFF

J gene: TRBJ1-2
V gene: TRBV20-1
clone size: .
D gene: .
CDR3 DNA: TGCAGTGCTAGTTCCCCCGGCTTGGGAGCGTATGGCTACACCTTC
CDR3 protein: CSASSPGLGAYGYTF

J gene: TRBJ2-1
V gene: TRBV6-5
clone size: .
D gene: TRBD1
CDR3 DNA: TGTGCCAGCAGTTATTGGGACAGGGGAAATGAGCAGTTCTTC
CDR3 protein: CASSYWDRGNEQFF

J gene: TRBJ1-1
V gene: TRBV29-1
clone size: .
D gene: TRBD1
CDR3 DNA: TGCAGCGTGGAGACAGGGGCAGAAGCTTTCTTT
CDR3 protein: CSVETGAEAFF

J gene: TRBJ2-2
V gene: TRBV24-1
clone size: .
D gene: .
CDR3 DNA: TGTGCCACTACCGGGACGGAGAACACCGGGGAGCTGTTTTTT
CDR3 protein: CATTGTENTGELFF

J gene: TRBJ1-2
V gene: TRBV7-2
clone size: many
D gene: TRBD1
CDR3 DNA: TGTGCCAGCAGCTTGGGACAGGGGCAAGGCTACACCTTC
CDR3 protein: CASSLGQGQGYTF

J gene: TRBJ1-5
V gene: TRBV6-5
clone size: .
D gene: TRBD1
CDR3 DNA: TGTGCCAGCAGTTACTCTAACAGGGGTCAGCCCCAGCATTTT
CDR3 protein: CASSYSNRGQPQHF

J gene: TRBJ1-4
V gene: TRBV7-9
clone size: .
D gene: .
CDR3 DNA: TGTGCCAGCAGCTTAGCAGGGGGAGAAAAACTGTTTTTT
CDR3 protein: CASSLAGGEKLFF

J gene: TRBJ2-2
V gene: TRBV29-1
clone size: once
D gene: TRBD1
CDR3 DNA: TGCAGCGGGACAGGGCGAAACACCGGGGAGCTGTTTTTT
CDR3 protein: CSGTGRNTGELFF

J gene: TRBJ2-7
V gene: TRBV7-8
clone size: many
D gene: .
CDR3 DNA: TGTGCCAGCAGCTTATCCCGGGAGTTGACCTACGAGCAGTACTTC
CDR3 protein: CASSLSRELTYEQYF

J gene: TRBJ1-1
V gene: TRBV29-1
clone size: many
D gene: .
CDR3 DNA: TGCAGCGTCCTCCCAGCGGATATGGTCACTGAAGCTTTCTTT
CDR3 protein: CSVLPADMVTEAFF

J gene: TRBJ2-7
V gene: TRBV10-2
clone size: .
D gene: TRBD2
CDR3 DNA: TGCGCCACCTACGAGACTAGCGGGAAATACGAGCAGTACTTC
CDR3 protein: CATYETSGKYEQYF

J gene: TRBJ2-3
V gene: TRBV20-1
clone size: many
D gene: TRBD2
CDR3 DNA: TGCAGTGCTGCCCCCCTGATACCGGGACTATACACAGATACGCAGTATTTT
CDR3 protein: CSAAPLIPGLYTDTQYF

J gene: TRBJ2-5
V gene: TRBV7-9
clone size: .
D gene: .
CDR3 DNA: TGTGCCAGCAGCTTGTGGGGGGACCAGTACTTC
CDR3 protein: CASSLWGDQYF

J gene: TRBJ1-2
V gene: TRBV19
clone size: .
D gene: .
CDR3 DNA: TGTGCCAGTAGGGAACGGGAGGGCCACACCTTC
CDR3 protein: CASREREGHTF

J gene: TRBJ2-5
V gene: TRBV10-1
clone size: few
D gene: .
CDR3 DNA: TGCGCCAGCAGTGAGTCGCAGGGGCGAGAGACCCAGTACTTC
CDR3 protein: CASSESQGRETQYF

J gene: TRBJ1-1
V gene: TRBV27
clone size: few
D gene: TRBD1
CDR3 DNA: TGTGCCAGCATTGCCCAGGGGGGAGCTTTCTTT
CDR3 protein: CASIAQGGAFF

J gene: TRBJ1-2
V gene: TRBV6-4
clone size: many
D gene: .
CDR3 DNA: TGTGCCAGCAGCCGTGGTTGGGGGCGAGGCTACACCTTC
CDR3 protein: CASSRGWGRGYTF

J gene: TRBJ1-2
V gene: TRBV7-3
clone size: many
D gene: TRBD1
CDR3 DNA: TGTGCCAGCAGCCTTAAAGCGGACAGGGGAAGGGGCTACACCTTC
CDR3 protein: CASSLKADRGRGYTF

J gene: TRBJ1-6
V gene: TRBV7-2
clone size: .
D gene: .
CDR3 DNA: TGTGCCAGCACCGGGAGGGGCAGCCCTAATTCACCCCTCCACTTT
CDR3 protein: CASTGRGSPNSPLHF

J gene: TRBJ2-7
V gene: TRBV5-1
clone size: .
D gene: .
CDR3 DNA: TGCGCCAGCAGCTACAGCTCCTACGAGCAGTACTTC
CDR3 protein: CASSYSSYEQYF

J gene: TRBJ1-1
V gene: TRBV12-3/TRBV12-4
clone size: many
D gene: .
CDR3 DNA: TGTGCCAGCAGCATGAGGCGGATGAACACTGAAGCTTTCTTT
CDR3 protein: CASSMRRMNTEAFF

J gene: TRBJ2-1
V gene: TRBV20-1
clone size: many
D gene: TRBD2
CDR3 DNA: TGCAGTGCCTTAGCGGGAAGCTCCTACAATGAGCAGTTCTTC
CDR3 protein: CSALAGSSYNEQFF

J gene: TRBJ2-7
V gene: TRBV2
clone size: .
D gene: .
CDR3 DNA: TGTGCCAGCAGTGAAATCGCCGGGTTAGCGGCCTACGAGCAGCACTTC
CDR3 protein: CASSEIAGLAAYEQHF

J gene: TRBJ2-3
V gene: TRBV14
clone size: many
D gene: .
CDR3 DNA: TGTGCCAGCAGCCAAGGGCTGGGTCCCCTCTTCACAGATACGCAGTATTTT
CDR3 protein: CASSQGLGPLFTDTQYF

J gene: TRBJ2-3
V gene: TRBV11-1
clone size: .
D gene: TRBD2
CDR3 DNA: TGTGCCAGCAGCCGTACTAGCGGGGGCACAGATACGCAGTATTTT
CDR3 protein: CASSRTSGGTDTQYF

J gene: TRBJ2-7
V gene: TRBV20-1
clone size: many
D gene: .
CDR3 DNA: TGCAGTGCTCAAATGGAAAACTCCTACGAGCAGTACTTC
CDR3 protein: CSAQMENSYEQYF

J gene: TRBJ2-3
V gene: TRBV6-5
clone size: .
D gene: .
CDR3 DNA: TGTGCCAGCGGTTGGAGCGACGACCGCACAGATACGCAGTATTTT
CDR3 protein: CASGWSDDRTDTQYF

J gene: TRBJ2-7
V gene: TRBV24-1
clone size: .
D gene: .
CDR3 DNA: TGTGCCACCAGTGATTCAGGGATGCTGGACGAGCAGTACTTC
CDR3 protein: CATSDSGMLDEQYF

J gene: TRBJ1-2
V gene: TRBV9
clone size: many
D gene: .
CDR3 DNA: TGTGCCAGCAGTCCCCCGGCGTCTTTAAACTATGGCTACACCTTC
CDR3 protein: CASSPPASLNYGYTF

J gene: TRBJ2-1
V gene: TRBV6-1
clone size: many
D gene: TRBD1
CDR3 DNA: TGTGCCAGCAGCGCAGGGGGCGGAATTAACAATGAGCAGTTCTTC
CDR3 protein: CASSAGGGINNEQFF

J gene: TRBJ1-1
V gene: TRBV7-9
clone size: .
D gene: .
CDR3 DNA: TGTGCCAGCAGCTTAGCGCAAAAAGCTTTCTTT
CDR3 protein: CASSLAQKAFF

J gene: TRBJ2-3
V gene: TRBV4-3
clone size: many
D gene: .
CDR3 DNA: TGCGCCAGCAGCCTCGGTACAGGGTGGACAGATACGCAGTATTTT
CDR3 protein: CASSLGTGWTDTQYF

J gene: TRBJ1-1
V gene: TRBV7-2
clone size: .
D gene: .
CDR3 DNA: TGTGCCAGCAGCCCTCGCTGGGGGGGCACTGAAGCTTTCTTT
CDR3 protein: CASSPRWGGTEAFF

J gene: TRBJ1-4
V gene: TRBV15
clone size: .
D gene: TRBD1
CDR3 DNA: TGTGCCACCCGAAGGGGGCTAAATGAAAAACTGTTTTTT
CDR3 protein: CATRRGLNEKLFF

J gene: TRBJ1-2
V gene: TRBV7-9
clone size: many
D gene: .
CDR3 DNA: TGTGCCAGCACTCCACCGGTGGTAACGTCTGGCTACACCTTC
CDR3 protein: CASTPPVVTSGYTF

J gene: TRBJ2-7
V gene: TRBV2
clone size: .
D gene: .
CDR3 DNA: TGTGCCAGCAGTCCAGCTAGGAACGGCAATCCCTCGTACTTC
CDR3 protein: CASSPARNGNPSYF